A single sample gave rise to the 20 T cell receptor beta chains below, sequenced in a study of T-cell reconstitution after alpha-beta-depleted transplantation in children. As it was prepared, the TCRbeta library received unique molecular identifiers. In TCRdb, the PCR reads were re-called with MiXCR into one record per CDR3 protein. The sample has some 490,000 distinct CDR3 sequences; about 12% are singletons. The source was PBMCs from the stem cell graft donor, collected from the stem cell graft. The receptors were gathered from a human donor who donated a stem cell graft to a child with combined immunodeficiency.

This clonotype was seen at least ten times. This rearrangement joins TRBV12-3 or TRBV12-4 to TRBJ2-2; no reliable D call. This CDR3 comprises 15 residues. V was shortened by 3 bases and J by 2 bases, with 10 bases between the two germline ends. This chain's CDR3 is CASSFHGGNTGELFF. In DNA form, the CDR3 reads TGTGCCAGCAGTTTCCACGGCGGTAACACCGGGGAGCTGTTTTTT.

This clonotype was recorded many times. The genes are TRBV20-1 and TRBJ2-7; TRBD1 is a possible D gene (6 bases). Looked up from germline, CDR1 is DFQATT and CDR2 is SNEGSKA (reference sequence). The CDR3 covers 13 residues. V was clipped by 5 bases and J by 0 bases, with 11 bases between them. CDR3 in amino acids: CSADRDNSYEQYF. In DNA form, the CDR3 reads TGCAGTGCTGACCGGGACAACTCCTACGAGCAGTACTTC.

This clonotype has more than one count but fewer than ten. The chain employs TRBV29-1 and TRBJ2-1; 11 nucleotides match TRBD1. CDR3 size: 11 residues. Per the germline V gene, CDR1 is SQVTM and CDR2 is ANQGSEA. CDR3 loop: CKGTGGNEQFF. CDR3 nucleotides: TGCAAAGGGACAGGGGGCAATGAGCAGTTCTTC.

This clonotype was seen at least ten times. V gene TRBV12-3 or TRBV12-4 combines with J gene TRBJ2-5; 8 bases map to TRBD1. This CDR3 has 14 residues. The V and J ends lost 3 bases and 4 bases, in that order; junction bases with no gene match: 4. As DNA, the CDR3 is TGTGCCAGCAGTTTGCAGGGGGCAGGAGAGACCCAGTACTTC. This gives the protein CASSLQGAGETQYF.

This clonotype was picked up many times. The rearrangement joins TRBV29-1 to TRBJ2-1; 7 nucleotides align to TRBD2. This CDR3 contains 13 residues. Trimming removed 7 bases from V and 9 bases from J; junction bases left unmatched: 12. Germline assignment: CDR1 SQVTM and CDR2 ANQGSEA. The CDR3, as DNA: TGCAGCGCTCTGGGTGTGGGGGGGACTGAGCAGTTCTTC. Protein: CSALGVGGTEQFF.

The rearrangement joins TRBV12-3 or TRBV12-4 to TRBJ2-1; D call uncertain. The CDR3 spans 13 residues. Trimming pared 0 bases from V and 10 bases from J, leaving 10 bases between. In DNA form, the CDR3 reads TGTGCCAGCAGTTTAGCGCCGGACCAAGAGCAGTTCTTC. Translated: CASSLAPDQEQFF.

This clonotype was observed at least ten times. DNA for the CDR3: TGTGCCAGCAGGAGCGGGACAACATTACGAGAGACCCAGTACTTC. Encoded protein: CASRSGTTLRETQYF. This chain connects TRBV6-1 to TRBJ2-5; tentatively, D is TRBD2 (7 bases). Germline-derived CDR1 and CDR2 are MNHNS and SASEGT. The V and J ends lost 6 bases and 4 bases respectively, with 18 bases between them. The CDR3 has 15 amino acids.

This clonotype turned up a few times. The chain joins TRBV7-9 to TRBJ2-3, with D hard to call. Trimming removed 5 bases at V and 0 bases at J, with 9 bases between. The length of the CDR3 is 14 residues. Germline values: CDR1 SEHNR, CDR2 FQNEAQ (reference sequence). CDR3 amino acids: CASSLTQSTDTQYF. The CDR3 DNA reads TGTGCCAGCAGCCTGACTCAAAGCACAGATACGCAGTATTTT.

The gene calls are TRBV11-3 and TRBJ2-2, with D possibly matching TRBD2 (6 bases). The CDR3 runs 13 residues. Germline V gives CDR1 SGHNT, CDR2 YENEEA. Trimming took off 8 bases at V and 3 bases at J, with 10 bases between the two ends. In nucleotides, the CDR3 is TGTGCCAGCTGGGGGGTAGACACCGGGGAGCTGTTTTTT. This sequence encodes CASWGVDTGELFF. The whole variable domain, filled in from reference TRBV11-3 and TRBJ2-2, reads EAGVVQSPRYKIIEKKQPVAFWCNPISGHNTLYWYLQNLGQGPELLIRYENEEAVDDSQLPKDRFSAERLKGVDSTLKIQPAELGDSAVYLCASWGVDTGELFFGEGSRLTVL.

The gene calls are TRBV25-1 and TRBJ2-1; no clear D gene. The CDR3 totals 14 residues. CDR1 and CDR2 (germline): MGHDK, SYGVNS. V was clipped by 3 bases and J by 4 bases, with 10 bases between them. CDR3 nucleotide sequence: TGTGCCAGCAGTGACTCGACCCGATACAATGAGCAGTTCTTC. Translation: CASSDSTRYNEQFF.

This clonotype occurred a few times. CDR3 sequence: CSARVAGFSYNEQFF. CDR3 DNA: TGCAGTGCTAGAGTAGCCGGATTCTCCTACAATGAGCAGTTCTTC. The chain carries TRBV20-1 and TRBJ2-1, with unresolved D. The V and J ends lost 1 base and 0 bases respectively, with 10 bases between them. Germline V gene data show CDR1 as DFQATT and CDR2 as SNEGSKA (reference sequence). This CDR3 comprises 15 residues.

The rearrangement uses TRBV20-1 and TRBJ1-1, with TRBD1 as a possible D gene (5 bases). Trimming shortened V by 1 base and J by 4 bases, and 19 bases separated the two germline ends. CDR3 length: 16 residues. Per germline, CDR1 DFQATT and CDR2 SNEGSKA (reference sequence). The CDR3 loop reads CSARGGTGREVTEAFF. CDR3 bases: TGCAGTGCTAGAGGGGGGACCGGACGGGAGGTCACTGAAGCTTTCTTT.

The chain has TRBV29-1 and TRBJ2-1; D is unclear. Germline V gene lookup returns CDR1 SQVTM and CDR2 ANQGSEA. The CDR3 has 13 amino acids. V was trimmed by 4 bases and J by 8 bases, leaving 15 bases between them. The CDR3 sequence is CSVGSSSGYEQFF. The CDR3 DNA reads TGCAGCGTTGGGTCTTCCAGTGGGTATGAGCAGTTCTTC.

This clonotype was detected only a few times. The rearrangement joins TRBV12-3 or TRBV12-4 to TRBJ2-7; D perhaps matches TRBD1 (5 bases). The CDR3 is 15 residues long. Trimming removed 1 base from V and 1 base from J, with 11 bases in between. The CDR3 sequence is CASSLVGDPSYEQYF. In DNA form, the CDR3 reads TGTGCCAGCAGTTTAGTAGGGGATCCATCCTACGAGCAGTACTTC.

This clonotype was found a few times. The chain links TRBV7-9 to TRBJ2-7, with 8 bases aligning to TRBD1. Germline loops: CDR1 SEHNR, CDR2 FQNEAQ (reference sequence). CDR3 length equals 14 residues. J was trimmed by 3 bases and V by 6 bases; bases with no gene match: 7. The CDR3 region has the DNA TGTGCCAGCAGTCGACAGGGGAAAGACTACGAGCAGTACTTC. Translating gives CASSRQGKDYEQYF.

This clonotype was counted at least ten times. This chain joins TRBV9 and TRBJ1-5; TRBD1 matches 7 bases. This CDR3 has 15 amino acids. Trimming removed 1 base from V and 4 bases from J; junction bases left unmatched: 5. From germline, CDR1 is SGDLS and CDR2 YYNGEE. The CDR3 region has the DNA TGTGCCAGCAGCGTAACAGGGGACCCTAATCAGCCCCAGCATTTT. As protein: CASSVTGDPNQPQHF.

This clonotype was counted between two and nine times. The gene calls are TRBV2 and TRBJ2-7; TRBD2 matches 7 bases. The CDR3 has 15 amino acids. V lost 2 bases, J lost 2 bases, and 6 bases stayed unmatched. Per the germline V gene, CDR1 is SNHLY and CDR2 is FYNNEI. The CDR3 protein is CASSELAEFTYEQYF. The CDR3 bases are TGTGCCAGCAGTGAACTAGCGGAGTTCACCTACGAGCAGTACTTC.

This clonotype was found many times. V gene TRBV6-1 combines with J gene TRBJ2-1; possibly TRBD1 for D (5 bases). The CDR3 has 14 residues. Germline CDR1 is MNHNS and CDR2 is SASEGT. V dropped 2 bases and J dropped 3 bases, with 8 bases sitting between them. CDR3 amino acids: CASSEKTDYNEQFF. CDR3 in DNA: TGTGCCAGCAGTGAAAAGACAGACTACAATGAGCAGTTCTTC.

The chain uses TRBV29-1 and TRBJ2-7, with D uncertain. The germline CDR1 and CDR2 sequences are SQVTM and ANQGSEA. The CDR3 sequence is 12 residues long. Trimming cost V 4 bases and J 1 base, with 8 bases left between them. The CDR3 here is CSVVANSYEQYF. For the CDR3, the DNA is TGCAGCGTTGTGGCCAATTCCTACGAGCAGTACTTC.

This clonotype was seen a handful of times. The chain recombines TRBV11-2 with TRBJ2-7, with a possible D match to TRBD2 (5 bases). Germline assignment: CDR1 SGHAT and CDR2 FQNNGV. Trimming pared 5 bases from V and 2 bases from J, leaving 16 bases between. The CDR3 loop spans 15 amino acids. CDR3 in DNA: TGTGCCAGCAGCCAGGTCCTAAGCGGACCCTACGAGCAGTACTTC. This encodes CASSQVLSGPYEQYF. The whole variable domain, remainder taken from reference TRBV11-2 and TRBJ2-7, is EAGVAQSPRYKIIEKRQSVAFWCNPISGHATLYWYQQILGQGPKLLIQFQNNGVVDDSQLPKDRFSAERLKGVDSTLKIQPAKLEDSAVYLCASSQVLSGPYEQYFGPGTRLTVT.